This entry features one TCR beta chain sequence. Its recognized antigen is unknown. No much larger clone exists at a distance of one base, and base qualities are not known. This specimen belongs to a study of blood T cell repertoires in COVID-19 (dated by TCRdb to 2018 to 2020). For the study in its entirety: The collaborator samples originated in the United States, Italy and Spain and spanned the acute and convalescent phases of COVID-19. Nearly every sample came with metadata listing a de-identified subject ID, COVID-19 status, age in years and sex. Deeply sampled blood TCRbeta repertoires from subjects exposed to, actively infected with, or recovered from COVID-19 were included in the dataset. The repertoires were made available in a free public database intended to serve as a resource for research on the immune response to SARS-CoV-2. Where available, HLA class I and class II types were obtained from metadata supplied by the sample provider rather than from assay-based typing. Samples came from the ongoing ImmuneRACE study (first 160 participants) plus 1,254 subjects from 6 global collaborators. The material from the prospective study consisted of cDNA or gDNA derived from T cells, B-cell-depleted T cells, or PBMCs.

Reading the germline V gene gives CDR1 SGHTS and CDR2 YDEGEE. V and J are trimmed by 7 bases and 11 bases, and the gene matches miss 8 bases of the junction. The CDR3 contains 11 residues, cysteine and phenylalanine counted. Just CDR3 DNA is preserved here, 33 bases in frame from base 1. The immunoSEQ Assay, a bias-controlled multiplex PCR, was used to amplify TCRbeta CDR3 regions from genomic DNA. The authors processed their data as follows. Within the assay, amplification of reference gene primers was used to estimate how many nucleated cells each sample contained. To quantify the absolute abundance of each unique TCRbeta CDR3 rearrangement, sequence reads were collapsed and filtered. For each sample, productive Simpson clonality was calculated as the square root of Simpson's diversity index across productive rearrangements. TCRdb carries this immuneACCESS record with in-frame sequences only. Its versions omit some clonotypes, under half of them owing to an unresolved V gene in the studies checked, with the rest unexplained. V and J calls and clone size are those listed in that table; D and trimming were worked out from the DNA. This sample is represented by around 150,000 clones; about 88% of them were singletons. The top ten hold approximately 2.5% of the sample.

The paper's findings and limits, for the study overall: How much clinical and demographic metadata was included differed by source and by participant, and the metadata was provided uncurated.

In Seattle, one collaborating source enrolled patients while the infection was active and tracked those patients longitudinally over the course of disease. Each collaborating institution followed its own protocols to collect whole blood in K2EDTA tubes. Collaborator samples were shipped for TCRbeta analysis as frozen whole blood, isolated PBMCs, or DNA extracted from either sample type. The receptor was isolated from a human donor with COVID-19, enrolled during active disease. The donor label of this sample is uncertain. Recombination linked TRBV5-8 to TRBJ1-1; 7 central bases correspond to TRBD1. What was sequenced was peripheral blood. The CDR3 reads as follows: CASGDRVKAFF. Read as DNA, the sequence is TGTGCCAGCGGAGACAGGGTCAAGGCTTTCTTT. Joined to the reference TRBV5-8 and TRBJ1-1 proteins, this CDR3 gives the full variable domain: EAGVTQSPTHLIKTRGQQATLRCSPISGHTSVYWYQQALGLGLQFLLWYDEGEERNRGNFPPRFSGRQFPNYSSELNVNALELEDSALYLCASGDRVKAFFGQGTRLTVV.